This T cell receptor (beta chain) was profiled in a study of CD8+ T cells in alopecia areata. The CDR3 has 11 residues. Per the germline V gene, CDR1 is LNHNV and CDR2 is YYDKDF (reference sequence). The V end was cut by 3 bases, the J end by 7 bases, with 4 bases between. cDNA prepared by RNA extraction and subsequent reverse transcription served as the template for sequencing. TCRdb's table, derived via immunoSEQ multiplex PCR, lists solely in-frame clones and lacks some. The repertoire includes 100,000 to 150,000 clones, less than 50% of them detected once, and 10% sits in the top ten. The source material was NKG2D-low CD8+ T cells sorted from blood. This chain uses TRBV15 with TRBJ2-1; no clear D. The source of this sequence is a human donor with alopecia areata. The CDR3 loop reads CATSRGNEQFF. The CDR3 bases are TGTGCCACCAGCAGGGGGAATGAGCAGTTCTTC.